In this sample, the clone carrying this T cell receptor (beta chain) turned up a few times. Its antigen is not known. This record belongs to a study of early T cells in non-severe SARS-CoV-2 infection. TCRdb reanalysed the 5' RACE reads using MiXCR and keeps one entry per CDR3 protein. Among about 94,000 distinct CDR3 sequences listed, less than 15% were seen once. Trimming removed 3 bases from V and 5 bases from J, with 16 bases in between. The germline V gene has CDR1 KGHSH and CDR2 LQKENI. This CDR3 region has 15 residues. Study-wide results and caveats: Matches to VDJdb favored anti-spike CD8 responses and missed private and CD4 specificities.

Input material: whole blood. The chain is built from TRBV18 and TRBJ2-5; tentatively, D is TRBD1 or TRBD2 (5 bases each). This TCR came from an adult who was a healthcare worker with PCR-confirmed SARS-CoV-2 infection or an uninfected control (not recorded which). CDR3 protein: CASSPPGTRRETQYF. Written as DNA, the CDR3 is TGTGCCAGCTCACCCCCCGGGACCCGGAGGGAGACCCAGTACTTC. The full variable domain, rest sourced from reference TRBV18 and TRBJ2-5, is NAGVMQNPRHLVRRRGQEARLRCSPMKGHSHVYWYRQLPEEGLKFMVYLQKENIIDESGMPKERFSAEFPKEGPSILRIQQVVRGDSAAYFCASSPPGTRRETQYFGPGTRLLVL.